The text below deals with one TCR beta chain. The CDR3 is 15 amino acids. V lost 0 bases, J lost 8 bases, and 14 bases lay in between. Germline V gene lookup returns CDR1 LNHDA and CDR2 SQIVND (reference sequence). The sample is drawn from a study of blood T cell repertoires in COVID-19. Study information: Samples representing acute and convalescent COVID-19 were sourced from the United States, Italy and Spain. The analysed material was cDNA or gDNA that came from T cells, B-cell-depleted T cells, or PBMCs.

As handled by the study authors: From reference gene primer amplification, estimates of nucleated cell counts were derived. TCRdb's table, derived via immunoSEQ multiplex PCR, lists solely in-frame clones and lacks some. V and J calls and clone size are those listed in that table; D and trimming were worked out from the DNA. The sample lists roughly 90,000 clones, roughly nine tenths occurring once. The chain is built from TRBV19 and TRBJ2-4, with D possibly being TRBD1 (5 bases). This TCR derives from a woman older than 75 with active COVID-19. The sequencing input was peripheral blood. CDR3 nucleotides: TGTGCCAGTAGTATAGATCTATGGGGCGGAGACATTCAGTACTTC. Protein: CASSIDLWGGDIQYF.